Presented here are 8 T cell receptor beta chains from one specimen sequenced in a study of response to subunit inactivated influenza vaccine listed by TCRdb under 2018. Libraries were built with RT-PCR. The data were produced on an Illumina HiSeq 2500. TCRdb handled the public reads itself, with Q25 trimming in fastp and clone calling in MiXCR, and kept productive beta chains. When rows share a CDR3 protein, they turn into one entry using the most common DNA and genes. The sample contains 650,000 to 850,000 distinct CDR3 sequences, around 13% of them found a single time. Around 7% of the sample rests with the top ten. Sequencing was performed on PBMCs from blood, taken 14 to 15 days before vaccination. These receptors originate from a man aged 50 to 60 who received an inactivated influenza vaccine. Donor details come from another sample of the same person, matched by shared clones.

This clonotype was picked up a small number of times. The V gene is TRBV7-9, the J gene TRBJ2-7; D gene ambiguous. CDR3 length equals 13 residues. The germline gives CDR1 SEHNR, CDR2 FQNEAQ (reference sequence). The ends were cut back, 4 bases at V and 8 bases at J, with 15 bases in the middle. This CDR3 reads CASSSRNLPQQYF. The DNA for the CDR3 is TGTGCCAGCAGCTCCCGAAACCTCCCTCAGCAGTACTTC.

The sample holds a few counts of this clonotype. The chain employs TRBV7-8 and TRBJ2-5, with D tentatively TRBD2 (6 bases). Germline V lookup: CDR1 SGHVS, CDR2 FQNEAQ. This CDR3 has 15 amino acids. V dropped 4 bases and J dropped 5 bases, with 17 bases sitting between them. The DNA for the CDR3 is TGTGCCAGCAGCTCTTATGGGTCAGGGAGGGAGACCCAGTACTTC. Translating gives CASSSYGSGRETQYF.

A few counts support this clonotype. The chain uses TRBV18 and TRBJ2-3, with TRBD1 matching over 8 bases. This CDR3 comprises 16 residues. Germline V gene sequence: CDR1 KGHSH, CDR2 LQKENI. The V and J ends lost 1 base and 1 base, in that order; junction bases with no gene match: 4. Here the CDR3 reads CASSPLQGARTDTQYF. CDR3 DNA: TGTGCCAGCTCACCACTCCAGGGGGCTCGCACAGATACGCAGTATTTT.

As regards this clonotype: Germline and junction disagree at one end, which may indicate a read error. The chain uses TRBV12-3 or TRBV12-4 and TRBJ2-5, with D perhaps TRBD1 or TRBD2 (5 bases each). This CDR3 region has 12 residues. The CDR3 is CASSSGTGTHYF. CDR3 sequence (DNA): TGTGCCAGCAGCTCCGGAACTGGGACCCATTACTTC.

This clonotype was detected a few times. This chain links TRBV27 with TRBJ1-5; 7 nucleotides line up with TRBD1. CDR3 size: 17 residues. CDR1 is MNHEY and CDR2 is SMNVEV in the germline V gene (reference sequence). V dropped 5 bases and J dropped 7; count of bases not matched to a gene: 17. The CDR3 nucleotides are TGTGCCAGCAGTCCTAGCGTGGGACAGTTTTTAAGGCAGCCCCAGCATTTT. Translating gives CASSPSVGQFLRQPQHF.

The genes are TRBV20-1 and TRBJ2-1, with D hard to call. The V gene lost 3 bases and the J gene lost 6 bases, with 15 bases spanning the gap. The CDR3 consists of 14 residues. Germline CDR1 DFQATT, CDR2 SNEGSKA (reference sequence). The CDR3 DNA is TGCAGTGCTAGCCTGACGGGCCCAACCAATGAGCAGTTCTTC. Its translation is CSASLTGPTNEQFF.

This clonotype was recorded a few times. The chain couples TRBV3-1 to TRBJ2-1; 13 bases map to TRBD2. CDR1 is LGHDT and CDR2 is YNNKEL in the germline V gene (reference sequence). This CDR3 contains 17 residues. Germline trimming cut 0 bases from V and 10 bases from J; bases unmatched to any gene: 9. CDR3 DNA sequence: TGTGCCAGCAGCCAAGAGCTTCCTGGACTAGCGGGGGAAGAGCAGTTCTTC. Translation: CASSQELPGLAGEEQFF.

The CDR3 nucleotides read TGTGCCAGCAGCTTAGCCCGGACTAGCCCAGATACGCAGTATTTT. Translating it yields CASSLARTSPDTQYF. The chain joins TRBV7-9 to TRBJ2-3, with 8 bases aligning to TRBD2. V shed 0 bases and J 4 bases; nucleotides not matched to a gene: 3. In germline, CDR1 is SEHNR, CDR2 FQNEAQ (reference sequence). This CDR3 has 15 residues.